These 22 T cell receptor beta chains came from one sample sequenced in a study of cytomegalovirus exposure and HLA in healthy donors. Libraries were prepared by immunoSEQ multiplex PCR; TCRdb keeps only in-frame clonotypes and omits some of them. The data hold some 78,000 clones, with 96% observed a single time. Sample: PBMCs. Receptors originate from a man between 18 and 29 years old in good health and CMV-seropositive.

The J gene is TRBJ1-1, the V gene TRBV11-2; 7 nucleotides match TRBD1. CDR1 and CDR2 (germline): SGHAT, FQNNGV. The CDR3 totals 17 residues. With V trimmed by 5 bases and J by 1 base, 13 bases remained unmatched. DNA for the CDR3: TGTGCCAGCAGCCCTGGGCCCCGGGGACAGAGGAACACTGAAGCTTTCTTT. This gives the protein CASSPGPRGQRNTEAFF.

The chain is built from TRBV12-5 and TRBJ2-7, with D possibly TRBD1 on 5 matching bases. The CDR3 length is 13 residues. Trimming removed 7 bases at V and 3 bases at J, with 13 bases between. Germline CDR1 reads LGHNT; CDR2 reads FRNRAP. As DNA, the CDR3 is TGTGCTAGTGCCCTTGACAGTCACTACGAGCAGTACTTC. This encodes CASALDSHYEQYF.

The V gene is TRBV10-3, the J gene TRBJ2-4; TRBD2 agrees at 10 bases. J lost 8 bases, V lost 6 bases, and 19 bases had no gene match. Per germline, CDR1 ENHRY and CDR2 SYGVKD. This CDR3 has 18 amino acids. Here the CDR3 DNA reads TGTGCCATCAGCTCGGGACTAGCGCTTGATTACGTCACGGACATTCAGTACTTC. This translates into CAISSGLALDYVTDIQYF.

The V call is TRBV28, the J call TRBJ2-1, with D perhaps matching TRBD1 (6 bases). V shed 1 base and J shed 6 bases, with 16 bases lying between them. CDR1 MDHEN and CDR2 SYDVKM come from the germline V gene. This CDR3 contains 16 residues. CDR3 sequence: CASSLFWTAESNEQFF. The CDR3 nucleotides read TGTGCCAGCAGTTTATTCTGGACAGCAGAGTCCAATGAGCAGTTCTTC. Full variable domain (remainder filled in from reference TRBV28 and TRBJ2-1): DVKVTQSSRYLVKRTGEKVFLECVQDMDHENMFWYRQDPGLGLRLIYFSYDVKMKEKGDIPEGYSVSREKKERFSLILESASTNQTSMYLCASSLFWTAESNEQFFGPGTRLTVL.

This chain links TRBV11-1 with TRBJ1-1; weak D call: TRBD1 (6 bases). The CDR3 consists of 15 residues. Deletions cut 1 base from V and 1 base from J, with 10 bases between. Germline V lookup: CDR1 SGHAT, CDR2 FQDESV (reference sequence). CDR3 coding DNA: TGTGCCAGCAGCTTAGGGCGGGGGCCGAACACTGAAGCTTTCTTT. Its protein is CASSLGRGPNTEAFF.

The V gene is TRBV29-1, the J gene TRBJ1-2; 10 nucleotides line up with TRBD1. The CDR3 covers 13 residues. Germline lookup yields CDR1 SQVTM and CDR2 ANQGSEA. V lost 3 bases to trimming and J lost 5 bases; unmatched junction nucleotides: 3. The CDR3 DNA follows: TGCAGCGTTGAGACAGGGGGCAAGTATGGCTACACCTTC. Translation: CSVETGGKYGYTF. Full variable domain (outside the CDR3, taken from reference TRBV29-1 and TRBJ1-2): SAVISQKPSRDICQRGTSLTIQCQVDSQVTMMFWYRQQPGQSLTLIATANQGSEATYESGFVIDKFPISRPNLTFSTLTVSNMSPEDSSIYLCSVETGGKYGYTFGSGTRLTVV.

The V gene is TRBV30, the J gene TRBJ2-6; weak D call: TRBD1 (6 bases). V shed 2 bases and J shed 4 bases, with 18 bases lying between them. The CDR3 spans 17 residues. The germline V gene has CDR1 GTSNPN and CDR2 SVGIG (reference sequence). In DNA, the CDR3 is TGTGCCTGGAGTTGGTCAGGGGCCTCGAAGGGGGCCAACGTCCTGACTTTC. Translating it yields CAWSWSGASKGANVLTF. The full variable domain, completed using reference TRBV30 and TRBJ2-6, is SQTIHQWPATLVQPVGSPLSLECTVEGTSNPNLYWYRQAAGRGLQLLFYSVGIGQISSEVPQNLSASRPQDRQFILSSKKLLLSDSGFYLCAWSWSGASKGANVLTFGAGSRLTVL.

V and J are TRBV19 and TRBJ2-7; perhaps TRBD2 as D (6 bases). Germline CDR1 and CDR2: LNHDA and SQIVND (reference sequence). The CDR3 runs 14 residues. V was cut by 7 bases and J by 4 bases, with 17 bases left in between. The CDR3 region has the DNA TGTGCCAGTATTCGAAAGCGGGTGGCTTACGAGCAGTACTTC. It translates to CASIRKRVAYEQYF.

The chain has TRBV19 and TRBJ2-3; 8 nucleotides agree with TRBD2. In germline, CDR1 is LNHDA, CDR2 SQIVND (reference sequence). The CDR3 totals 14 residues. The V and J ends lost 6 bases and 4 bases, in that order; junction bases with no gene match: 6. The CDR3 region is CASSVAGRADTQYF. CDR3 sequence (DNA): TGTGCCAGTAGCGTAGCGGGAAGGGCAGATACGCAGTATTTT.

The CDR3 DNA sequence: TGTGCCAGCTCACCACTGGACAGTGAAGCTTTCTTT. It encodes CASSPLDSEAFF. V and J are TRBV18 and TRBJ1-1, with D possibly being TRBD1 (6 bases). This CDR3 is 12 amino acids long. V lost 1 base and J 7 bases, leaving 7 bases between the germline ends. CDR1 is KGHSH and CDR2 is LQKENI in the germline V gene.

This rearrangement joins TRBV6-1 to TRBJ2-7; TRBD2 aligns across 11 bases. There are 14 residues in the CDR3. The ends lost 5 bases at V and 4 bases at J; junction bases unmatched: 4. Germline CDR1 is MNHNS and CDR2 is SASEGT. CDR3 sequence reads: CASSLGLAEYEQYF. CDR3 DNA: TGTGCCAGCAGTTTGGGACTAGCGGAATACGAGCAGTACTTC.

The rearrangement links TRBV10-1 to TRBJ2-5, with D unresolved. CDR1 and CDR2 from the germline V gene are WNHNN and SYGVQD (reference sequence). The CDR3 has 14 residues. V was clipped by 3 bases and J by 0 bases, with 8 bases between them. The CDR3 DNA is TGCGCCAGCAGTGATTCGGCGGACCAAGAGACCCAGTACTTC. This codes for CASSDSADQETQYF.

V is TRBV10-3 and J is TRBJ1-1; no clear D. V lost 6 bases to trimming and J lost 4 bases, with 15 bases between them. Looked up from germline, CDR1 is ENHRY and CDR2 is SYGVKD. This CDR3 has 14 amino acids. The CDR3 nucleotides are TGTGCCATCAGCCGGGAGGGCGAAAGCACTGAAGCTTTCTTT. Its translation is CAISREGESTEAFF.

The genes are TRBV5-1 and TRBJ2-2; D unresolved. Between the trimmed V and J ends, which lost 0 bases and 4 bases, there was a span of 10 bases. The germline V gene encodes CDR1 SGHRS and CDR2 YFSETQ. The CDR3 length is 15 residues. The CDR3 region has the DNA TGCGCCAGCAGCTTGGACCTATCCCCCACCGGGGAGCTGTTTTTT. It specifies CASSLDLSPTGELFF.

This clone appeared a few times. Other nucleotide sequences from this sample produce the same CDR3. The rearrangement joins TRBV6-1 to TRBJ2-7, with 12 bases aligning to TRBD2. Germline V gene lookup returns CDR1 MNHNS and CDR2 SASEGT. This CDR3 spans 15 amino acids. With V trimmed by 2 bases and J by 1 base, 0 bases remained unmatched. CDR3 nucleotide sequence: TGTGCCAGCAGTGAACTAGCGGGAGGGTCCTACGAGCAGTACTTC. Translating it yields CASSELAGGSYEQYF.

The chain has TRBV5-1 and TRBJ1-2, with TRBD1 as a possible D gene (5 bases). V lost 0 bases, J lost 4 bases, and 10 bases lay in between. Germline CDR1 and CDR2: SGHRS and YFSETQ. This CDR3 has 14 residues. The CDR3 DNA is TGCGCCAGCAGCTTGGCCGGGGGACGCTATGGCTACACCTTC. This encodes CASSLAGGRYGYTF.

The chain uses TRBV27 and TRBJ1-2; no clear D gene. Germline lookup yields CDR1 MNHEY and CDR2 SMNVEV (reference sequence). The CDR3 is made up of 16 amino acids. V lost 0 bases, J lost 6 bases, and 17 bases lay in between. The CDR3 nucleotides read TGTGCCAGCAGTTTATCGGTATTGAATAGCTGGAATGGCTACACCTTC. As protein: CASSLSVLNSWNGYTF.

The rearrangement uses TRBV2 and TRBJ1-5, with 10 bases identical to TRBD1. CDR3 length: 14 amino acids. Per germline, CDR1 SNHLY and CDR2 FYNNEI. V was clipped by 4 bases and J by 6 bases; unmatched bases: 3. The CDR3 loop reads CASSGQGARQPQHF. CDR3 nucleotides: TGTGCCAGCAGTGGACAGGGGGCGCGTCAGCCCCAGCATTTT.

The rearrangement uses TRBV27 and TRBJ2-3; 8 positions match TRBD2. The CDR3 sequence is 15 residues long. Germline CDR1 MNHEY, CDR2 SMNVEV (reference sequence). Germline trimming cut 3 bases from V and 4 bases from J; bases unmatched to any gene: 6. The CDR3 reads CASSFRGGSPDTQYF. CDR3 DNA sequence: TGTGCCAGCAGTTTCCGGGGGGGGAGTCCAGATACGCAGTATTTT.

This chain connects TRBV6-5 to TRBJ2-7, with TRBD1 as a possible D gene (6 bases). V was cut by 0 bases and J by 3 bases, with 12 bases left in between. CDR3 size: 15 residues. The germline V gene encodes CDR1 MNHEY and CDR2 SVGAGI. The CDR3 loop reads CASSYSGAGSYEQYF. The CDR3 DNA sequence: TGTGCCAGCAGTTACTCGGGGGCTGGGAGCTACGAGCAGTACTTC.

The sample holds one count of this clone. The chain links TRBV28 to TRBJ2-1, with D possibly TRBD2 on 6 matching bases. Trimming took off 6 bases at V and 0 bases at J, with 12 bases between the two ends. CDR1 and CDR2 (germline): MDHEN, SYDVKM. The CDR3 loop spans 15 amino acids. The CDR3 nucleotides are TGTGCCAGCAGCCGGGACTTGAGCTCCTACAATGAGCAGTTCTTC. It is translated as CASSRDLSSYNEQFF.

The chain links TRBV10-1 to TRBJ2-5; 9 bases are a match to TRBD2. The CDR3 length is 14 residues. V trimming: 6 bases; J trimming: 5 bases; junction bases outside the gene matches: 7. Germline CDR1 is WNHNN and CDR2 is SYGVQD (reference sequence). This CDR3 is CASRRGLAGETQYF. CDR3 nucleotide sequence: TGCGCCAGCAGGCGGGGACTAGCCGGTGAGACCCAGTACTTC.